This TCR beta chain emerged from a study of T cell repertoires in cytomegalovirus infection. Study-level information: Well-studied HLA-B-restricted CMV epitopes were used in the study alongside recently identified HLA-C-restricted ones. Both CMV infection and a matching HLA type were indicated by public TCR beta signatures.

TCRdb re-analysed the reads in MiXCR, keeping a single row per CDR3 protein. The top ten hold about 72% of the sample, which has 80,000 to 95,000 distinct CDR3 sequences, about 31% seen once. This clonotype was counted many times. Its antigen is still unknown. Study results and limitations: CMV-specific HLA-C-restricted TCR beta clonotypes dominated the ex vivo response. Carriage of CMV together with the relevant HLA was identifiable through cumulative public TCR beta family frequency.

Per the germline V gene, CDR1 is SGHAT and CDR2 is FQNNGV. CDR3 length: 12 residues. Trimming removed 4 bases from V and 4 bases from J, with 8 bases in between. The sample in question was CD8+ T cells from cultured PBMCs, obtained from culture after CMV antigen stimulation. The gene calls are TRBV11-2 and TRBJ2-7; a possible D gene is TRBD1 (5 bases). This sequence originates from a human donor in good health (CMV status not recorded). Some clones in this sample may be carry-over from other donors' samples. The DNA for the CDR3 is TGTGCCAGCAGCTCAGGACATTACGAGCAGTACTTC. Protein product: CASSSGHYEQYF.